The 29 T cell receptor beta chains in this list originate from one sample, sequenced in a study of T cell repertoires in cytomegalovirus infection. TCRdb reanalysed the reads using MiXCR and keeps one entry per CDR3 protein. The data show around 320,000 distinct CDR3 sequences, more than 9% seen once. Sequencing was carried out using PBMCs. The source is a human donor in good health (CMV status not recorded). Some clones in this sample may be carry-over from other donors' samples.

This clonotype was counted a few times. CDR3 bases: TGTGCCACCAGTGACATGGGACAGGGATTATACAATGAGCAGTTCTTC. Encoded protein: CATSDMGQGLYNEQFF. The V gene is TRBV24-1, the J gene TRBJ2-1; 9 bases line up with TRBD1. Germline V CDR1 and CDR2: KGHDR, SFDVKD. The J segment lost 4 bases and the V segment lost 4 bases, leaving 7 bases of the junction unmatched. The CDR3 runs to 16 residues.

This clonotype has a single count. The V and J genes are TRBV20-1 and TRBJ2-1; 7 bases agree with TRBD2. Germline CDR1 DFQATT, CDR2 SNEGSKA (reference sequence). Losses at the gene ends were 5 bases for V and 2 bases for J; bases not matched to a gene: 9. The CDR3 loop spans 15 amino acids. In nucleotides, the CDR3 is TGCAGTGCTCAAAGCGCTAGCGGCCCCTACAATGAGCAGTTCTTC. This codes for CSAQSASGPYNEQFF.

In its sample, this clonotype was seen a few times. This chain links TRBV7-2 with TRBJ2-4, with D tentatively TRBD2 (5 bases). Looked up from germline, CDR1 is SGHTA and CDR2 is FQGNSA. CDR3 length equals 17 residues. V lost 5 bases, J lost 4 bases, and 21 bases lay in between. The CDR3 region has the DNA TGTGCCAGCAGCCCAGGCCCTATAAGCGGTCCTAAAAACATTCAGTACTTC. It is translated as CASSPGPISGPKNIQYF.

This clonotype was recorded many times. V is TRBV7-2 and J is TRBJ1-3; possibly TRBD1 for D (6 bases). The V end lost 5 bases, the J end lost 2 bases, and 10 bases lay between the germline ends. Per the germline V gene, CDR1 is SGHTA and CDR2 is FQGNSA. This CDR3 is built from 14 residues. CDR3 sequence reads: CASSQTGTGNTIYF. The CDR3 DNA follows: TGTGCCAGCAGCCAAACAGGGACTGGAAACACCATATATTTT.

At least ten counts were recorded for this clonotype. The chain is built from TRBV7-2 and TRBJ2-1, with 8 bases identical to TRBD2. The V segment lost 3 bases and the J segment 2 bases; nucleotides outside the gene matches: 9. This CDR3 has 17 residues. Germline assignment: CDR1 SGHTA and CDR2 FQGNSA. In DNA form, the CDR3 reads TGTGCCAGCAGCTTTCTCGGGAGGGGGACCCCCTACAATGAGCAGTTCTTC. It translates to CASSFLGRGTPYNEQFF.

This clonotype has a count of ten or more. This chain's CDR3 is CASSLKGGGSNQPQHF. The DNA for the CDR3 is TGTGCCAGCAGCTTAAAGGGGGGCGGTAGCAATCAGCCCCAGCATTTT. The chain recombines TRBV7-2 with TRBJ1-5; the D gene is possibly TRBD1 (6 bases). The CDR3 is 16 amino acids. V gave up 2 bases and J gave up 0 bases, with 11 bases separating them. Germline loops: CDR1 SGHTA, CDR2 FQGNSA. Variable domain in full (rest from reference TRBV7-2 and TRBJ1-5): GAGVSQSPSNKVTEKGKDVELRCDPISGHTALYWYRQSLGQGLEFLIYFQGNSAPDKSGLPSDRFSAERTGGSVSTLTIQRTQQEDSAVYLCASSLKGGGSNQPQHFGDGTRLSIL.

There are many counts of this clonotype. The CDR3 reads CASSSPGGIETQYF. CDR3 in DNA: TGTGCCAGCAGCTCCCCCGGAGGGATTGAGACCCAGTACTTC. V gene TRBV7-9 combines with J gene TRBJ2-5; D may be TRBD2 (6 bases). The CDR3 totals 14 residues. Per germline, CDR1 SEHNR and CDR2 FQNEAQ (reference sequence). Between the trimmed V and J ends, which lost 4 bases and 5 bases, there was a span of 14 bases.

A word on this clonotype: At one of its ends the junction is not consistent with the germline gene, which may arise from a read error. The gene calls are TRBV6-6 and TRBJ1-2; D is ambiguous. Germline lookup yields CDR1 MNHNY and CDR2 SVGAGI (reference sequence). The CDR3 spans 11 residues. The CDR3 is CTSSFGNGYTF. CDR3 coding DNA: TGTACCAGCAGTTTTGGTAACGGCTACACCTTC.

This clonotype was counted a few times. CDR3 sequence: CASSLAVWDSTDEQYF. CDR3 in DNA: TGTGCCAGCAGCTTAGCGGTGTGGGACAGTACCGACGAGCAGTACTTC. The chain recombines TRBV7-6 with TRBJ2-7, with 7 bases aligning to TRBD1. The trim removed 0 bases at V and 5 bases at J, leaving 10 bases unmatched. Looked up from germline, CDR1 is SGHVS and CDR2 is FNYEAQ. The length of the CDR3 is 16 residues.

The rearrangement links TRBV4-1 to TRBJ2-5, with D unresolved. V was pared by 2 bases and J by 3 bases, with 4 bases between. CDR3 size: 12 residues. Germline V lookup: CDR1 MGHRA, CDR2 YSYEKL. The DNA for the CDR3 is TGCGCCAGCAGCCAACTAGAAGAGACCCAGTACTTC. It is translated as CASSQLEETQYF.

This clonotype was detected a few times. This chain joins TRBV6-6 and TRBJ2-7; 9 bases map to TRBD1. The V gene's germline CDR1 is MNHNY and CDR2 SVGAGI (reference sequence). The CDR3 loop spans 14 amino acids. J lost 5 bases, V lost 8 bases, and 10 bases had no gene match. CDR3 nucleotide sequence: TGTGCCAGCGGGGGAGGGACAGGGTTTCACGAGCAGTACTTC. Amino acid sequence: CASGGGTGFHEQYF.

The gene calls are TRBV7-9 and TRBJ1-2, with 10 bases matching TRBD1. J gave up 8 bases and V 0 bases, and 6 bases lay outside the gene matches. The CDR3 is 15 amino acids. Germline V gene sequence: CDR1 SEHNR, CDR2 FQNEAQ (reference sequence). For the CDR3, the DNA is TGTGCCAGCAGCTTAGCGGGGACAGGGGAGAGAGGCTACACCTTC. As protein: CASSLAGTGERGYTF.

This clonotype was observed a handful of times. The CDR3 DNA is TGTGCCATCAGTCTGAGCTCCTACGAGCAGTACTTC. It is translated as CAISLSSYEQYF. This rearrangement joins TRBV10-3 to TRBJ2-7; D not certain. The CDR3 is 12 residues long. The V end was cut by 5 bases, the J end by 0 bases, with 5 bases between. CDR1 is ENHRY and CDR2 is SYGVKD in the germline V gene.

The chain links TRBV20-1 to TRBJ1-1; D possibly corresponds to TRBD1 (5 bases). The V and J ends lost 2 bases and 5 bases respectively, with 12 bases between them. CDR1 is DFQATT, CDR2 SNEGSKA, per germline (reference sequence). This CDR3 contains 13 residues. CDR3 nucleotides: TGCAGTGCTAGACCCCGGGGGTGGACTGAAGCTTTCTTT. Encoded protein: CSARPRGWTEAFF.

There are a few counts of this clonotype. The chain joins TRBV7-9 to TRBJ2-1; TRBD2 matches 9 bases. CDR1 and CDR2 (germline): SEHNR, FQNEAQ (reference sequence). CDR3 length: 13 residues. The V segment lost 9 bases and the J segment 5 bases; nucleotides outside the gene matches: 5. In DNA form, the CDR3 reads TGTGCCAGAGGGACTAGCAACGACAATGAGCAGTTCTTC. Its protein product is CARGTSNDNEQFF.

This clonotype was seen many times. The V gene is TRBV7-2, the J gene TRBJ1-1; D unresolved. V gave up 6 bases and J gave up 0 bases, with 20 bases separating them. The CDR3 is made up of 17 amino acids. Germline-derived CDR1 and CDR2 are SGHTA and FQGNSA. For the CDR3, the DNA is TGTGCCAGCAGTTCTAGTTTCCACGGGGTTTTGAACACTGAAGCTTTCTTT. This sequence encodes CASSSSFHGVLNTEAFF.

This clonotype was counted a few times. The rearrangement joins TRBV7-9 to TRBJ1-2; D is uncertain. This CDR3 is built from 13 residues. Germline V gene lookup returns CDR1 SEHNR and CDR2 FQNEAQ (reference sequence). The V gene lost 5 bases and the J gene lost 2 bases, with 9 bases spanning the gap. CDR3 DNA: TGTGCCAGCAGCCACCCAGTCAACTATGGCTACACCTTC. As protein: CASSHPVNYGYTF.

The chain recombines TRBV6-6 with TRBJ2-1; 7 bases match TRBD2. V gave up 6 bases and J gave up 8 bases; unmatched junction bases: 7. Germline CDR1 MNHNY, CDR2 SVGAGI (reference sequence). The CDR3 loop spans 13 amino acids. CDR3 DNA: TGTGCCAGCAGCCAGCGGGACTCTTATGAGCAGTTCTTC. This sequence encodes CASSQRDSYEQFF.

The V and J genes are TRBV19 and TRBJ1-2; no definite D call. The germline V gene encodes CDR1 LNHDA and CDR2 SQIVND (reference sequence). CDR3 length: 14 residues. The V end was cut by 6 bases, the J end by 7 bases, with 18 bases between. The CDR3 DNA reads as TGTGCCAGTAGCCCCGGGATCCCAACGGGTGGCTACACCTTC. Amino acids: CASSPGIPTGGYTF.

This clonotype came up many times. V is TRBV7-3 and J is TRBJ2-3; D ambiguous. Trimming took 3 bases from V and 3 from J, leaving 10 bases between them. The germline V gene has CDR1 SGHTA and CDR2 FQGTGA. The CDR3 contains 14 residues. CDR3 DNA sequence: TGTGCCAGCAGCTTGGACGGCTTAACAGATACGCAGTATTTT. The encoded protein is CASSLDGLTDTQYF.

CDR3 loop: CAISEGTSSNEQFF. The CDR3 coding sequence is TGTGCCATCAGTGAGGGGACTAGCTCCAATGAGCAGTTCTTC. The V gene is TRBV10-3, the J gene TRBJ2-1; 9 bases match TRBD2. CDR3 size: 14 residues. CDR1 and CDR2 (germline): ENHRY, SYGVKD. The V gene end was trimmed by 2 bases and the J gene end by 6 bases; junction bases not matched to a gene: 2.

In its sample, this clonotype was seen a few times. J is TRBJ1-1 and V is TRBV28; D unclear. Germline V gene sequence: CDR1 MDHEN, CDR2 SYDVKM. V was trimmed by 5 bases and J by 1 base, leaving 8 bases between them. There are 13 residues in the CDR3. The DNA for the CDR3 is TGTGCCAGCAGTCAGTCGACGAACACTGAAGCTTTCTTT. This sequence encodes CASSQSTNTEAFF.

The table lists this clonotype with many counts. The CDR3 region has the DNA TGTGCCAGCAGCTTAGGTCCTGGCGGGGGGCCGGGTGAGCAGTTCTTC. This translates into CASSLGPGGGPGEQFF. The V and J genes are TRBV11-3 and TRBJ2-1; the match to TRBD2 covers 8 bases. This CDR3 comprises 16 residues. V lost 1 base to trimming and J lost 9 bases; unmatched junction nucleotides: 11. Germline assignment: CDR1 SGHNT and CDR2 YENEEA.

The chain links TRBV7-2 to TRBJ2-2; 7 bases are shared with TRBD2. CDR1 is SGHTA, CDR2 FQGNSA, per germline. Trimming removed 4 bases from V and 6 bases from J; junction bases left unmatched: 2. The CDR3 spans 13 residues. CDR3 residues: CASSSSGAGELFF. CDR3 coding DNA: TGTGCCAGCAGCTCAAGCGGGGCCGGGGAGCTGTTTTTT.

This chain links TRBV20-1 with TRBJ1-1; 7 bases match TRBD1. This CDR3 is built from 15 residues. Germline CDR1 is DFQATT and CDR2 is SNEGSKA (reference sequence). The ends lost 3 bases at V and 11 bases at J; junction bases unmatched: 18. DNA for the CDR3: TGCAGTGCTAGTCGTTGGGACAGAGGAGGCTTAGTGGCTTTCTTT. It codes for CSASRWDRGGLVAFF.

V and J are TRBV7-2 and TRBJ1-5; 8 bases are a match to TRBD1. The CDR3 length is 15 residues. The germline CDR1 and CDR2 sequences are SGHTA and FQGNSA. With 5 bases clipped from V and 6 bases from J, the junction kept 9 bases outside the gene matches. CDR3 DNA sequence: TGTGCCAGCAGCCTAGGGACAGGTGGTGGTCAGCCCCAGCATTTT. Translated: CASSLGTGGGQPQHF.

This clonotype turned up a few times. The rearrangement joins TRBV14 to TRBJ2-1; perhaps D is TRBD1 or TRBD2 (5 bases each). The germline V and J ends were trimmed by 1 base and 8 bases, with 21 bases remaining between them. The CDR3 runs 17 residues. CDR1 is SGHDN, CDR2 FVKESK, per germline. DNA for the CDR3: TGTGCCAGCAGCCAAGGGCCGGGGCCATACTCACACGATGAGCAGTTCTTC. Protein product: CASSQGPGPYSHDEQFF.

This clonotype was recorded many times. The DNA of the CDR3 is TGTGCCAGCAGCCCCCGCCCGACAGGGAGTCGCTCTGGGGCCAACGTCCTGACTTTC. Its protein is CASSPRPTGSRSGANVLTF. This rearrangement joins TRBV7-2 to TRBJ2-6, with TRBD1 identical over 7 bases. Germline trimming cut 5 bases from V and 0 bases from J; bases unmatched to any gene: 13. Per the germline V gene, CDR1 is SGHTA and CDR2 is FQGNSA. There are 19 residues in the CDR3.

This clonotype has just a few counts. V is TRBV14 and J is TRBJ2-1; the D is unclear. The CDR3 is 14 residues long. CDR1 and CDR2 (germline): SGHDN, FVKESK. Trimming took off 4 bases at V and 3 bases at J, with 10 bases between the two ends. The CDR3 spells CASSPRLHYNEQFF. The CDR3 nucleotides are TGTGCCAGCAGCCCCCGACTCCACTACAATGAGCAGTTCTTC. Complete variable domain (other parts from reference TRBV14 and TRBJ2-1): EAGVTQFPSHSVIEKGQTVTLRCDPISGHDNLYWYRRVMGKEIKFLLHFVKESKQDESGMPNNRFLAERTGGTYSTLKVQPAELEDSGVYFCASSPRLHYNEQFFGPGTRLTVL.